This T cell receptor (beta chain) originates from a study of T cell responses to AZD1222 COVID-19 vaccine. Clones were sequenced by immunoSEQ multiplex PCR, and TCRdb holds only the in-frame ones, with some missing. The sample has about 67,000 clones, around four fifths seen once. The CDR3 runs to 13 residues. The germline gives CDR1 KGHDR, CDR2 SFDVKD. V gave up 7 bases and J gave up 2 bases, with 10 bases separating them. This clone was observed a single time. What it binds is unknown. Study observations and caveats: White British ancestry dominated among donors, who included more females, and clonal diversity was possibly underestimated. The reported proportion of spike-specific TCRs targeting unmutated variant regions was nearly half.

The receptor was isolated from an adult in good health. The gene calls are TRBV24-1 and TRBJ2-5; a possible D gene is TRBD1 (5 bases). This sample comprised peripheral blood, obtained on day 0 of AZD1222 vaccination. CDR3 coding DNA: TGTGCCACCAGGGAAAGACAGCAAGAGACCCAGTACTTC. Its protein is CATRERQQETQYF.